This T cell receptor beta chain derives from a study of cytomegalovirus exposure and HLA in healthy donors. The PCR was carried out with 60 Vbeta primers and 13 Jbeta primers. The repertoire was sequenced with immunoSEQ multiplex PCR; TCRdb's copy has only in-frame clones and lacks some. The sample has roughly 53,000 clones. Study-level results: Investigators reported approximately 170 TCR beta chains as tied to cytomegalovirus. It is likely that the observed cluster of highly shared sequence variants was a sequencing artifact.

Trimming cost V 3 bases and J 4 bases; bases outside gene matches: 4. From germline, CDR1 is ENHRY and CDR2 SYGVKD. This CDR3 region has 15 residues. Regarding this clone: The antigen is not known.

The chain links TRBV10-3 to TRBJ2-7, with 12 nucleotides matching TRBD2. Material: PBMCs. This TCR was recovered from a man in his late teens or twenties in good health and CMV-seropositive. The CDR3 region is CAISDPLAGGYEQYF. CDR3 DNA: TGTGCCATCAGTGATCCTCTAGCGGGAGGGTACGAGCAGTACTTC.